The clone carrying this T cell receptor beta chain has ten or more counts. As yet, its antigen is unknown. CDR1 and CDR2 from the germline V gene are LNHDA and SQIVND (reference sequence). V dropped 7 bases and J dropped 2; count of bases not matched to a gene: 8. The CDR3 loop spans 15 amino acids. The record originates from a study of CD8+CD57+ T cells in acquired aplastic anemia. Study overall: Sorted CD4+ and CD8+ cell DNA averaged approximately 3 ug.

Genomic DNA constituted the template upon which TCR beta VDJ and CDR3 profiling was performed. TCRdb reanalysed the reads using MiXCR and keeps one entry per CDR3 protein. The sample holds roughly 190,000 distinct CDR3 sequences, approximately 50% seen once. Study-wide findings and caveats: Patients did not significantly differ from controls in CD8+ Simpson's diversity. Overlap between patients and controls comprised twenty-nine CD8+ CDR3 sequences.

The specimen sequenced was sorted CD4+, CD8+, or CD8+CD57+ T cells (not recorded which) from PBMCs. The sequence was obtained from a human donor in good health, serving as a control. The rearrangement uses TRBV19 and TRBJ1-2; 9 bases match TRBD1. The CDR3: CASTAMTGGNYGYTF. The CDR3 DNA reads as TGTGCCAGTACTGCTATGACAGGGGGGAACTATGGCTACACCTTC.